The rows below give T cell receptor beta chains drawn from one sample of a study of blood T cell repertoires in COVID-19. Sequencing used immunoSEQ multiplex PCR; TCRdb keeps in-frame clones, though not all of them. The sample lists roughly 25,000 clones, approximately 87% occurring once. Sequenced: peripheral blood. The origin of the receptors is a human donor in a cohort sampled during active COVID-19. CDR3s include the opening cysteine and the closing phenylalanine or tryptophan. Each record gives: CDR3 DNA, CDR3 protein, clone size, J gene, V gene, D gene. A D gene is named only where the DNA matches it firmly. Expanded clones get a size class; other rows say once, few or many, or leave the size out.

DNA: TGTGCCAGCAGTGAATCATCTAGCACGCAGTTCTTC
CDR3: CASSESSSTQFF
size: once
J: TRBJ2-1
V: TRBV25-1
D: -

DNA: TGTGCCAGCAGCTTGGTTTTGGCAACCGTCCTGAACTACAATGAGCAGTTCTTC
CDR3: CASSLVLATVLNYNEQFF
size: once
J: TRBJ2-1
V: TRBV5-5
D: -

DNA: TGTGCCAGCAGCCGAGATGGGCTAGCGACCAATGAGCAGTTCTTC
CDR3: CASSRDGLATNEQFF
size: -
J: TRBJ2-1
V: TRBV7-6
D: -

DNA: TGTGCCAGCAGCCACGGGACAGGGGGCACAGATACGCAGTATTTT
CDR3: CASSHGTGGTDTQYF
size: few
J: TRBJ2-3
V: TRBV27
D: TRBD1

DNA: TGTGCCAGCACCAACTGGAACACCATATATTTT
CDR3: CASTNWNTIYF
size: -
J: TRBJ1-3
V: TRBV28
D: -

DNA: TGTGCCAGCAGTCCCGGACAGGCTCATGGCTACACCTTC
CDR3: CASSPGQAHGYTF
size: -
J: TRBJ1-2
V: TRBV28
D: TRBD1

DNA: TGTGCCAGCAGCGCTAGCGGGAGGGGCAATGAGCAGTTCTTC
CDR3: CASSASGRGNEQFF
size: -
J: TRBJ2-1
V: TRBV7-9
D: TRBD2

DNA: TGTGCCAGCCGACGCGGGGGTCGGGATGAAAAACTGTTTTTT
CDR3: CASRRGGRDEKLFF
size: -
J: TRBJ1-4
V: TRBV19
D: -

DNA: TGTGCCAGCAGCTTGGCTCTTACAGGGGGCAACTATAATTCACCCCTCCACTTT
CDR3: CASSLALTGGNYNSPLHF
size: -
J: TRBJ1-6
V: TRBV5-4
D: TRBD1

DNA: TGTGCCAGCAGCCAACCAGGGTCGACAGCAGTCGCAGATACGCAGTATTTT
CDR3: CASSQPGSTAVADTQYF
size: once
J: TRBJ2-3
V: TRBV5-8
D: -

DNA: TGTGCCAGCAGCAGGACTAGCGGGGTAGATACGCAGTATTTT
CDR3: CASSRTSGVDTQYF
size: -
J: TRBJ2-3
V: TRBV6-2/TRBV6-3
D: TRBD2

DNA: TGTGCCAGCAGTTTATCGGGACAGGGGAGCTACGAGCAGTACTTC
CDR3: CASSLSGQGSYEQYF
size: -
J: TRBJ2-7
V: TRBV28
D: TRBD1

DNA: TGTGCCAGCAGCCAAGCTTCCGGCTGGAGTGGAGCTTTCTTT
CDR3: CASSQASGWSGAFF
size: once
J: TRBJ1-1
V: TRBV14
D: -

DNA: TGTGCCAGCAGCAAGACTAGCGGGGGGCCGACAGATACGCAGTATTTT
CDR3: CASSKTSGGPTDTQYF
size: once
J: TRBJ2-3
V: TRBV21-1
D: -

DNA: TGTGCCACCTCGGGGGGGGGTTCGAGCTCTGGAAACACCATATATTTT
CDR3: CATSGGGSSSGNTIYF
size: -
J: TRBJ1-3
V: TRBV3-1/TRBV3-2
D: -

DNA: TGTGCCAGCAGCGTGTCGGCAACTAATGAAAAACTGTTTTTT
CDR3: CASSVSATNEKLFF
size: -
J: TRBJ1-4
V: TRBV6-5
D: -

DNA: TGTGCCACCAGTGCTGCGGGAGAAGTAGTAGATACGCAGTATTTT
CDR3: CATSAAGEVVDTQYF
size: -
J: TRBJ2-3
V: TRBV24-1
D: TRBD2

DNA: TGTGCCAGTTCCCCGACGGCAGGTACGGTTGAGCAGTACTTC
CDR3: CASSPTAGTVEQYF
size: -
J: TRBJ2-7
V: TRBV19
D: -

DNA: TGTGCCAGCAGCCCCAGATACGGAGGCGGGGAGCTGTTTTTT
CDR3: CASSPRYGGGELFF
size: -
J: TRBJ2-2
V: TRBV14
D: -

DNA: TGTGCCAGCAGTCGTTGGGTCGGGACAGGGACCACCGGGGAGCTGTTTTTT
CDR3: CASSRWVGTGTTGELFF
size: -
J: TRBJ2-2
V: TRBV27
D: TRBD1

DNA: TGTGCCAGCAGCTTACAGACAGGTCCCCCAACTAATGAAAAACTGTTTTTT
CDR3: CASSLQTGPPTNEKLFF
size: -
J: TRBJ1-4
V: TRBV11-3
D: -

DNA: TGCGCCAGCAGCCGATCGGGACAGGAGCCTACCGAGCAGTACTTC
CDR3: CASSRSGQEPTEQYF
size: -
J: TRBJ2-7
V: TRBV5-1
D: TRBD1

DNA: TGTGCCAGCAGCTTGGGCGGGAGTCGGACCGGGGAGCTGTTTTTT
CDR3: CASSLGGSRTGELFF
size: -
J: TRBJ2-2
V: TRBV5-6
D: TRBD2

DNA: TGTGCCAGCAGTCCGGGAAATGGCTACACCTTC
CDR3: CASSPGNGYTF
size: -
J: TRBJ1-2
V: TRBV6-5
D: -

DNA: TGCGCCAGCAGCTCGGGACTAGCAGGGACCCAGTACTTC
CDR3: CASSSGLAGTQYF
size: -
J: TRBJ2-5
V: TRBV5-1
D: TRBD2

DNA: TGTGCCAGCTCCAGGGGGCGGTTGGAAAAACTGTTTTTT
CDR3: CASSRGRLEKLFF
size: -
J: TRBJ1-4
V: TRBV7-2
D: TRBD1

DNA: TGTGCCAGCAGGACAACGACCTACGAGCAGTACTTC
CDR3: CASRTTTYEQYF
size: few
J: TRBJ2-7
V: TRBV7-9
D: -

DNA: TGTGCCAGCAGCCAAGAGGTCGGGGGGTTAGCGGGAGTTGAGCAGTTCTTC
CDR3: CASSQEVGGLAGVEQFF
size: -
J: TRBJ2-1
V: TRBV14
D: TRBD2

DNA: TGTGCCAGCAGCAGAGACAGGGGTTTGACTGAAGCTTTCTTT
CDR3: CASSRDRGLTEAFF
size: -
J: TRBJ1-1
V: TRBV5-5
D: TRBD1

DNA: TGTGCCAGCAGCGAAGTCGGTTGGGACAGGGGCACAGATACGCAGTATTTT
CDR3: CASSEVGWDRGTDTQYF
size: -
J: TRBJ2-3
V: TRBV4-2
D: TRBD1

DNA: TGTGCCAGCAGTTACGACAGGGTAACGCAGTATTTT
CDR3: CASSYDRVTQYF
size: -
J: TRBJ2-3
V: TRBV12-3/TRBV12-4
D: TRBD1

DNA: TGTGCCAGCAGCCAAGACGACAAGACCCAGTACTTC
CDR3: CASSQDDKTQYF
size: -
J: TRBJ2-5
V: TRBV3-1/TRBV3-2
D: -

DNA: TGCGCCAGCAGCTCTGATCCTAGAGCGGGCGTGAAATACTTC
CDR3: CASSSDPRAGVKYF
size: -
J: TRBJ2-5
V: TRBV5-1
D: -

DNA: TGTGCCAGCAGCTTGAACAGGGTAAATTCACCCCTCCACTTT
CDR3: CASSLNRVNSPLHF
size: -
J: TRBJ1-6
V: TRBV5-6
D: -

DNA: TGTGCCAGCAGCAGTAGCGGGAGTGGCAGGGTTGAGCAGTTCTTC
CDR3: CASSSSGSGRVEQFF
size: -
J: TRBJ2-1
V: TRBV5-4
D: TRBD2

DNA: TGTGCCAGCAGTGACCCCTCAGCGGGAGGGCATAGTGAGCAGTTCTTC
CDR3: CASSDPSAGGHSEQFF
size: -
J: TRBJ2-1
V: TRBV25-1
D: TRBD2

DNA: TGTGCCAGCAGTTCCAGGGGCGCCAGGGTTGGTTCACCCCTCCACTTT
CDR3: CASSSRGARVGSPLHF
size: -
J: TRBJ1-6
V: TRBV5-6
D: -

DNA: TGTGCCAGCAGCCCTAGGGTGCAGGGGCAGGCCCGTGGTGGTTGGGGCTACACCTTC
CDR3: CASSPRVQGQARGGWGYTF
size: -
J: TRBJ1-2
V: TRBV7-2
D: -

DNA: TGTGCCATCAGTTATACCGGGGGATCAGGAAACACCATATATTTT
CDR3: CAISYTGGSGNTIYF
size: few
J: TRBJ1-3
V: TRBV10-3
D: -

DNA: TGCGCCAGCAGCGCCGGGACAGGGTTCATGAACACTGAAGCTTTCTTT
CDR3: CASSAGTGFMNTEAFF
size: -
J: TRBJ1-1
V: TRBV5-1
D: TRBD1

DNA: TGTGCCATCAGTAAGGACAGGGTAGGCACCGGGGAGCTGTTTTTT
CDR3: CAISKDRVGTGELFF
size: -
J: TRBJ2-2
V: TRBV10-3
D: TRBD1

DNA: TGTGCCAGCAGCTTAGATGGGGCAGGGGGGCAGCCCCAGCATTTT
CDR3: CASSLDGAGGQPQHF
size: -
J: TRBJ1-5
V: TRBV11-2
D: TRBD1

DNA: TGTGCCAGCAGTGTGGACAGGATGCAGCCCCAGCATTTT
CDR3: CASSVDRMQPQHF
size: -
J: TRBJ1-5
V: TRBV2
D: TRBD1

DNA: TGTGCCAGCAGCTTAGATAGGGGGGAGACCCAGTACTTC
CDR3: CASSLDRGETQYF
size: -
J: TRBJ2-5
V: TRBV11-2
D: -

DNA: TGCACCAGCAGCCAAGATAGGCGGACTCTAGATTTT
CDR3: CTSSQDRRTLDF
size: -
J: TRBJ1-3
V: TRBV1
D: -

DNA: TGCGCCAGCAGCTTGGCCTCAGGGGCCACTGAAGCTTTCTTT
CDR3: CASSLASGATEAFF
size: -
J: TRBJ1-1
V: TRBV5-1
D: -

DNA: TGTGCCAGCAGCTTATTGGCAGGGGGCAATTCACCCCTCCACTTT
CDR3: CASSLLAGGNSPLHF
size: -
J: TRBJ1-6
V: TRBV11-2
D: TRBD1

DNA: TGTGCCAGCAGTAACGGACAGGGGTGGTTTTCACCCCTCCACTTT
CDR3: CASSNGQGWFSPLHF
size: -
J: TRBJ1-6
V: TRBV25-1
D: TRBD1

DNA: TGTGCCAGCTCACCACCGAGACGGAGCAATTCACCCCTCCACTTT
CDR3: CASSPPRRSNSPLHF
size: few
J: TRBJ1-6
V: TRBV18
D: -